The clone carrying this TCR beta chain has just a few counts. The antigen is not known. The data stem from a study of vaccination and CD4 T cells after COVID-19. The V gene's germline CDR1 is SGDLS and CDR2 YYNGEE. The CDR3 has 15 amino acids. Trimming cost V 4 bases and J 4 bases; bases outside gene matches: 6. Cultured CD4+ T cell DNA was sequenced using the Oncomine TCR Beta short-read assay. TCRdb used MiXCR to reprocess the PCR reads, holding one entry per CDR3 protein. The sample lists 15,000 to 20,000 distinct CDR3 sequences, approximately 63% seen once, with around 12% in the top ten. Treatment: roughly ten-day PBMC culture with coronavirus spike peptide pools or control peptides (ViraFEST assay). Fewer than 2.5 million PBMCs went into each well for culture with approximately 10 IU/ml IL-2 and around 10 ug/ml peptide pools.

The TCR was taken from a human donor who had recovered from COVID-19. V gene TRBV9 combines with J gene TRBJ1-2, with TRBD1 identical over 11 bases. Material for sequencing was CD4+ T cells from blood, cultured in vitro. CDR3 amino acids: CASSPTGQGAYGYTF. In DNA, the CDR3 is TGTGCCAGCAGCCCAACAGGACAGGGGGCCTATGGCTACACCTTC.